The clone carrying this T cell receptor (beta chain) was recorded a few times. No antigen is known for it. The sample originates from a study of siplizumab effects on memory and regulatory T cells. Overall study findings and caveats: Naive versus memory phenotype went unassigned for roughly 75-97% of proliferating CD4+ or CD8+ clones. Researchers did not confirm the suppressive function of proliferating Tregs from siplizumab cultures. Sequences below about 10^-5 frequency were poorly captured, and few alloreactive clones mapped to unstimulated subsets.

Assays examined about 10^5 TCR templates per sample. Here immunoSEQ multiplex PCR was the method, and the copy in TCRdb shows in-frame clones only, minus some. The table records nearly 95,000 clones, about 93% of them present only once. The sequencing input was non-Treg CD4+ T cells sorted from blood. The TCR was taken from a human donor in good health.

The CDR3 loop reads CASRGPLREQYF. CDR3 coding DNA: TGTGCCAGCAGGGGTCCCCTGAGGGAGCAGTACTTC. The chain carries TRBV6-1 and TRBJ2-7; D is uncertain. The germline gives CDR1 MNHNS, CDR2 SASEGT. This CDR3 has 12 amino acids. The V end was cut by 6 bases, the J end by 7 bases, with 13 bases between.